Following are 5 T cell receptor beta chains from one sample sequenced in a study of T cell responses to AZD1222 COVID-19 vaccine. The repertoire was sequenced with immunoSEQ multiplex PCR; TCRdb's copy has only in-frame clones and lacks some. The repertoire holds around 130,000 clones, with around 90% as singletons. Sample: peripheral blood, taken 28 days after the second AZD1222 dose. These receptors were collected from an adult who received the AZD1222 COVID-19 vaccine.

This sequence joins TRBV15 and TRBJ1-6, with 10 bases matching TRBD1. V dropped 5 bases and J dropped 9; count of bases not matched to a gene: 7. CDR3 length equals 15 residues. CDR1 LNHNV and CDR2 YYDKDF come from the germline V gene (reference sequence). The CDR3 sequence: CATSARTGGSSPLHF. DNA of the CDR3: TGTGCCACCAGCGCCCGGACAGGGGGAAGTTCACCCCTCCACTTT.

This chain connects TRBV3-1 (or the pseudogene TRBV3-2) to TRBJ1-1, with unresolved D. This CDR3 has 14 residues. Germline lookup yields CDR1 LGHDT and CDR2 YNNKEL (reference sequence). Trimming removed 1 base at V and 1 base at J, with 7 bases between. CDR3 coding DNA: TGTGCCAGCAGCCAAGTAATGGAGAACACTGAAGCTTTCTTT. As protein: CASSQVMENTEAFF.

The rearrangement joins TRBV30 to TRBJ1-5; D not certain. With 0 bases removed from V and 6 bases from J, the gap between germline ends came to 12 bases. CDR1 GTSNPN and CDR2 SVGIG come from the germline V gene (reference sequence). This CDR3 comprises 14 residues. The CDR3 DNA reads TGTGCCTGGAGTGTCTCAGGATTTATTCAGCCCCAGCATTTT. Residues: CAWSVSGFIQPQHF.

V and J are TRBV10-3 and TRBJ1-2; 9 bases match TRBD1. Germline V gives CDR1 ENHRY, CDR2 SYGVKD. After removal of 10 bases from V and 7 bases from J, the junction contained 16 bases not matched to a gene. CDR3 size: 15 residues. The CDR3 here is CATGYRDRDGSGYTF. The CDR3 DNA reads TGTGCCACGGGGTACCGGGACAGGGATGGCAGTGGCTACACCTTC.

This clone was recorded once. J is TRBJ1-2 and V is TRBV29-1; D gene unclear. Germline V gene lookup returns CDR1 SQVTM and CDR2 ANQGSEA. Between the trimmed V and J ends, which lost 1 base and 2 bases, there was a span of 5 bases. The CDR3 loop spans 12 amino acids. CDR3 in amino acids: CSVEAGNYGYTF. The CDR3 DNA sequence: TGCAGCGTTGAAGCGGGGAACTATGGCTACACCTTC.